This TCR beta chain was found in a study of T cell changes during pregnancy in multiple sclerosis (dated by TCRdb to 2018 to 2020). With respect to the entire study: The study looked at changes in the T cell repertoire across pregnancy in women with multiple sclerosis.

Libraries were prepared through the immunoSEQ multiplex PCR assay. TCRdb limited this immuneACCESS table to in-frame rearrangements with V and J called. A share of clones is missing; checked studies link under half to unresolved V genes, and the rest is unexplained. The sample table contains about 42,000 clones; only one count was recorded for around 93% of them. The ten largest account for less than 0.95% of the sample. The CDR3 spans 13 residues, from the cysteine through the phenylalanine. Here the CDR3 DNA is all that survives: 39 bases in frame from base 1. Via the germline V gene, CDR1 is SGHDT and CDR2 YYEEEE. V lost 3 bases and J lost 7 bases, and the count of bases not matched to a germline gene is 4. This clone was recorded only once. Its binding antigen is unknown. The sample holds no much larger clone one base away, and base qualities are not on file.

This sequence uses TRBV5-6 and TRBJ2-1; TRBD1 lines up with 7 middle nucleotides. Sequencing used CD4+ T cells from peripheral blood mononuclear cells, obtained before pregnancy. The receptor's source is a female donor with multiple sclerosis, enrolled in a pregnancy study. The CDR3 region has the sequence CASSSSGGNEQFF. The nucleotide sequence is TGTGCCAGCAGCTCCTCAGGGGGTAATGAGCAGTTCTTC.